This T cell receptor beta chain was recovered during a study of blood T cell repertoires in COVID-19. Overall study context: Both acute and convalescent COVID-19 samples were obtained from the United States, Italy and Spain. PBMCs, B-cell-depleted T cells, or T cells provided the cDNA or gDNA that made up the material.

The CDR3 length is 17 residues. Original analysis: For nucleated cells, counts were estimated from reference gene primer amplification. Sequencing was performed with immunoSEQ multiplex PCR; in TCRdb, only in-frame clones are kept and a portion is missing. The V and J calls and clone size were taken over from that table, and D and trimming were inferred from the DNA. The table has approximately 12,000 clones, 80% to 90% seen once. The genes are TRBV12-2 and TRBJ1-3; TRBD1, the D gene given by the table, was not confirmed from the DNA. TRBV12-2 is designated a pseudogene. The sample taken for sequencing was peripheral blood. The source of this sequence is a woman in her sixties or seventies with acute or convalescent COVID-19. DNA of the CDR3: TGTGCAAGTCGCTTAAAAAAGGGACAGGAGATTGGAAACACCATATATTTT. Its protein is CASRLKKGQEIGNTIYF.